This T cell receptor beta chain was captured in a study of CD8 T cells in ankylosing spondylitis (dated by TCRdb to about 2017). A note on the overall study: To find TCR variants linked to disease, the study profiled T cell receptor beta repertoires in ankylosing spondylitis patients and healthy donors. The full study cohort comprised about 23 ankylosing spondylitis patients and approximately 100 healthy donors. Samples of peripheral blood were taken, and for ankylosing spondylitis patients, synovial fluid was collected as well. On the study overall, not on this receptor specifically: Blood from ankylosing spondylitis patients appeared to be characterized by a TCR beta motif made up of about 8 highly homologous amino acid variants. Some TCR beta motif variants had previously been reported in synovial fluid and blood of reactive arthritis patients, which suggested common disease-initiation mechanisms. The disease-linked clones had a CD8+ phenotype and were found at relatively low frequencies in peripheral blood. The disease-linked clones were reported as significantly enriched in matched synovial fluid samples from ankylosing spondylitis patients.

This clonotype was found many times. Its antigen is not yet known. One base away there is no much larger clone; base qualities are not given. From the germline V gene, CDR1 is SGDLS and CDR2 is YYNGEE. The CDR3 runs 17 residues from the cysteine to the phenylalanine. Just the 51-base CDR3 DNA is kept, in frame starting at base 1. A distance of 20 bases separates the germline ends of V and J, which lose 4 bases and 2 bases respectively. Sequencing took place on an Illumina HiSeq 2500. Quantitative 5'-RACE with molecular barcodes was used to prepare TCR beta libraries. The study's own analysis went as follows. A new computational method, built on a probabilistic model of VDJ rearrangement, was used to identify disease-linked TCR variants. Clones were called with MiXCR by TCRdb after fastp trimmed the public reads at Q25, and only in-frame beta chains were retained. Merged by CDR3 protein, the rows form single entries marked with the most common genes and DNA. TCRdb, not the authors, supplied the V and J calls. This sample lists 30,000 to 45,000 distinct CDR3 sequences; 2.5% to 3.5% were detected once. The top ten constitute 2.5% to 3% of the sample.

Sequencing was carried out using blood, either unsorted or a sorted T cell fraction (not recorded which). The sequence came from a male donor with ankylosing spondylitis or in good health (not recorded which). Recombination connected TRBV9 to TRBJ2-3; there is no confident call for the D gene. CDR3 protein: CASSPRLRRQNTDTQYF. The nucleotide sequence reads TGTGCCAGCAGCCCCCGCTTGCGGCGGCAGAACACAGATACGCAGTATTTT.